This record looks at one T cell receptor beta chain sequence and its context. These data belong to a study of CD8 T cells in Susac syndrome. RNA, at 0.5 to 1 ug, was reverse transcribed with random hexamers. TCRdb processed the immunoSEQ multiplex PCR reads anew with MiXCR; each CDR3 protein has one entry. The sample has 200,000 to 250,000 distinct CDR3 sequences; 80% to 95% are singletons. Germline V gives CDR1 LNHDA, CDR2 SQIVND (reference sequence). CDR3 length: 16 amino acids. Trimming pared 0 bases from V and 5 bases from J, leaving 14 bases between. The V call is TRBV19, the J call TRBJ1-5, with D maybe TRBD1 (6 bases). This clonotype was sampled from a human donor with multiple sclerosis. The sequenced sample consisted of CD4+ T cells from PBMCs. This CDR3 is CASSIDLQGRDQPQHF. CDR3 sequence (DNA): TGTGCCAGTAGTATAGATCTCCAGGGGCGCGATCAGCCCCAGCATTTT.